The 31 T cell receptor beta chains presented below share a single source sample, sequenced in a study of PD-L1 blockade in urothelial cancer (dated by TCRdb to 2017 to 2019). Receptor amplification or capture employed the immunoSEQ multiplex PCR assay. TCRdb holds this immuneACCESS table with in-frame rearrangements only. Some clones are missing; in checked studies, unresolved V genes explain under half, and the rest has no known cause. The table for this sample lists roughly 24,000 clones; less than 90% of them were counted only once. The ten largest clones represent roughly 31% of the sample. The sequencing used PBMCs, collected around atezolizumab (anti-PD-L1) treatment. These receptors all stem from a man aged 55 to 70 with urothelial cancer.

The rearrangement links TRBV29-1 to TRBJ1-4, with 10 bases aligning to TRBD1. This CDR3 contains 12 residues. The junction had 3 bases not matched to a gene; V was cut back by 6 bases and J by 8 bases. CDR1 SQVTM and CDR2 ANQGSEA come from the germline V gene. CDR3 region: CSVWGQGEKLFF. In DNA, the CDR3 is TGCAGCGTCTGGGGACAGGGGGAAAAACTGTTTTTT.

This clone appeared a few times. The chain recombines TRBV30 with TRBJ2-3; D gene ambiguous. Germline V lookup: CDR1 GTSNPN, CDR2 SVGIG (reference sequence). The V end was cut by 6 bases, the J end by 6 bases, with 19 bases between. The CDR3 is 14 amino acids. CDR3 DNA: TGTGCCTGTAGATCGGTGGGCGCCCCGGATACGCAGTATTTT. Translating gives CACRSVGAPDTQYF. Full variable domain (rest looked up from reference TRBV30 and TRBJ2-3): SQTIHQWPATLVQPVGSPLSLECTVEGTSNPNLYWYRQAAGRGLQLLFYSVGIGQISSEVPQNLSASRPQDRQFILSSKKLLLSDSGFYLCACRSVGAPDTQYFGPGTRLTVL.

The J gene is TRBJ2-1, the V gene TRBV11-1, with 8 bases identical to TRBD2. CDR1 is SGHAT, CDR2 FQDESV, per germline (reference sequence). This CDR3 is 15 amino acids long. The V gene end was trimmed by 5 bases and the J gene end by 1 base; junction bases not matched to a gene: 4. CDR3 in DNA: TGTGCCAGCAGCCAGGGCGGGAGGTCCTACAATGAGCAGTTCTTC. It yields the protein CASSQGGRSYNEQFF.

This chain uses TRBV7-9 with TRBJ1-2; D call uncertain. Trimming shortened V by 0 bases and J by 2 bases, and 4 bases separated the two germline ends. Germline CDR1 reads SEHNR; CDR2 reads FQNEAQ (reference sequence). The CDR3 covers 13 residues. The CDR3 here is CASSLAENYGYTF. CDR3 DNA sequence: TGTGCCAGCAGCTTAGCAGAGAACTATGGCTACACCTTC.

The CDR3 region has the DNA TGTGCCAGCTCACGAGGACTAGCAGACTACAATGAGCAGTTCTTC. It yields the protein CASSRGLADYNEQFF. The J gene is TRBJ2-1, the V gene TRBV18; 8 bases agree with TRBD2. Germline V lookup: CDR1 KGHSH, CDR2 LQKENI. After removal of 4 bases from V and 3 bases from J, the junction contained 5 bases not matched to a gene. The CDR3 is made up of 15 amino acids.

This sequence joins TRBV11-2 and TRBJ1-6; 9 nucleotides line up with TRBD1. V was clipped by 3 bases and J by 10 bases; unmatched bases: 10. The CDR3 is made up of 16 amino acids. CDR1 and CDR2 (germline): SGHAT, FQNNGV. In DNA form, the CDR3 reads TGTGCCAGCAGCTTCCAACCGGGACAGGGATGGTCACCCCTCCACTTT. Protein product: CASSFQPGQGWSPLHF. Full variable domain (rest looked up from reference TRBV11-2 and TRBJ1-6): EAGVAQSPRYKIIEKRQSVAFWCNPISGHATLYWYQQILGQGPKLLIQFQNNGVVDDSQLPKDRFSAERLKGVDSTLKIQPAKLEDSAVYLCASSFQPGQGWSPLHFGNGTRLTVT.

The chain has TRBV6-1 and TRBJ1-3; 9 positions agree with TRBD1. CDR1 MNHNS and CDR2 SASEGT come from the germline V gene. The V gene end was trimmed by 4 bases and the J gene end by 4 bases; junction bases not matched to a gene: 8. The CDR3 is 16 residues long. The CDR3 DNA is TGTGCCAGCAGTGCTACAGGGGGCCATTCCGGAAACACCATATATTTT. Translating it yields CASSATGGHSGNTIYF.

The chain employs TRBV28 and TRBJ2-2, with TRBD1 identical over 7 bases. CDR3 length: 15 residues. The germline gives CDR1 MDHEN, CDR2 SYDVKM. V lost 5 bases, J lost 1 base, and 4 bases stayed unmatched. The CDR3 sequence is CASSPGTVNTGELFF. The CDR3, as DNA: TGTGCCAGCAGTCCCGGGACAGTGAACACCGGGGAGCTGTTTTTT.

In nucleotides, the CDR3 is TGTGCCAGCAGCTTGGTTGGGCTAGCGGGTGTAGGTGAGCAGTTCTTC. Encoded protein: CASSLVGLAGVGEQFF. The genes are TRBV5-6 and TRBJ2-1, with 8 bases aligning to TRBD2. This CDR3 contains 16 residues. The V gene's germline CDR1 is SGHDT and CDR2 YYEEEE. V gave up 0 bases and J gave up 9 bases; unmatched junction bases: 11.

The gene calls are TRBV7-2 and TRBJ2-7, with D uncertain. The germline V gene encodes CDR1 SGHTA and CDR2 FQGNSA. Trimming pared 5 bases from V and 5 bases from J, leaving 7 bases between. This CDR3 comprises 11 residues. CDR3 residues: CASSPDNEQYF. CDR3 DNA: TGTGCCAGCAGCCCCGACAACGAGCAGTACTTC.

The chain combines TRBV11-2 with TRBJ2-5; TRBD1 is a possible D gene (5 bases). The V gene's germline CDR1 is SGHAT and CDR2 FQNNGV. CDR3 length: 14 amino acids. V was clipped by 3 bases and J by 5 bases, with 13 bases between them. This CDR3 reads CASSFPGLVETQYF. The CDR3 nucleotides are TGTGCCAGCAGCTTCCCAGGGCTGGTGGAGACCCAGTACTTC.

V and J are TRBV11-2 and TRBJ2-5, with a possible D match to TRBD2 (7 bases). Germline V gene data show CDR1 as SGHAT and CDR2 as FQNNGV. Trimming took off 3 bases at V and 7 bases at J, with 12 bases between the two ends. The CDR3 runs to 13 residues. The CDR3 loop reads CASSFEGGVTQYF. The CDR3 DNA follows: TGTGCCAGCAGCTTCGAGGGGGGGGTGACCCAGTACTTC.

The gene calls are TRBV11-2 and TRBJ1-2; TRBD1 agrees at 12 bases. Germline V gene lookup returns CDR1 SGHAT and CDR2 FQNNGV. With 1 base clipped from V and 4 bases from J, the junction kept 10 bases outside the gene matches. This CDR3 is 18 amino acids long. This chain's CDR3 is CASSLGKGTGGLSYGYTF. CDR3 sequence (DNA): TGTGCCAGCAGCTTAGGGAAGGGGACAGGGGGCCTTTCCTATGGCTACACCTTC.

The chain uses TRBV2 and TRBJ1-2; 10 bases fit TRBD1. CDR3 length: 15 residues. Germline CDR1 reads SNHLY; CDR2 reads FYNNEI. V lost 6 bases to trimming and J lost 4 bases; unmatched junction nucleotides: 8. CDR3 in DNA: TGTGCCAGCAGACGGGACAGGGGCGGTGGCTATGGCTACACCTTC. Its protein is CASRRDRGGGYGYTF.

V and J are TRBV14 and TRBJ2-2, with TRBD2 identical over 11 bases. The V gene's germline CDR1 is SGHDN and CDR2 FVKESK. V lost 3 bases to trimming and J lost 0 bases; unmatched junction nucleotides: 3. The CDR3 is 17 residues long. This chain's CDR3 is CASSHLLAGANTGELFF. CDR3 sequence (DNA): TGTGCCAGCAGCCACTTACTAGCGGGGGCGAACACCGGGGAGCTGTTTTTT.

V and J are TRBV9 and TRBJ1-1; D is unresolved. V lost 0 bases to trimming and J lost 1 base, with 10 bases between them. The CDR3 covers 15 residues. Germline V lookup: CDR1 SGDLS, CDR2 YYNGEE. The CDR3 reads CASSVGAGGNTEAFF. In nucleotides, the CDR3 is TGTGCCAGCAGCGTAGGCGCGGGAGGGAACACTGAAGCTTTCTTT.

In this sample, this clone turned up a few times. The chain couples TRBV28 to TRBJ1-6; TRBD1 matches 9 bases. Germline V gene data show CDR1 as MDHEN and CDR2 as SYDVKM. CDR3 size: 13 residues. V dropped 8 bases and J dropped 10; count of bases not matched to a gene: 6. The CDR3 DNA follows: TGTGCCAGCTCACCGGGACAGGGATCACCCCTCCACTTT. This codes for CASSPGQGSPLHF. Full variable domain (missing parts from reference TRBV28 and TRBJ1-6): DVKVTQSSRYLVKRTGEKVFLECVQDMDHENMFWYRQDPGLGLRLIYFSYDVKMKEKGDIPEGYSVSREKKERFSLILESASTNQTSMYLCASSPGQGSPLHFGNGTRLTVT.

The chain joins TRBV7-9 to TRBJ2-1, with TRBD1 matching over 9 bases. V was clipped by 4 bases and J by 4 bases; unmatched bases: 5. Germline CDR1 is SEHNR and CDR2 is FQNEAQ (reference sequence). The CDR3 totals 15 residues. The CDR3 coding sequence is TGTGCCAGCAGCTCGACAGGGGGAGGGTACAATGAGCAGTTCTTC. Encoded protein: CASSSTGGGYNEQFF.

In its sample, this clone was seen once. The chain carries TRBV6-5 and TRBJ2-2, with TRBD1 matching 8 bases. Germline V gene lookup returns CDR1 MNHEY and CDR2 SVGAGI. The CDR3 totals 14 residues. V dropped 10 bases and J dropped 6; count of bases not matched to a gene: 10. CDR3 sequence (DNA): TGTGCCAAGGATAGGACAGGGCGGCCCGGGGAGCTGTTTTTT. The encoded protein is CAKDRTGRPGELFF.

The CDR3 reads CASSLGPDYTDTQYF. The CDR3 bases are TGTGCCAGCAGCTTAGGCCCTGACTACACAGATACGCAGTATTTT. The rearrangement uses TRBV7-2 and TRBJ2-3, with D perhaps matching TRBD2 (5 bases). CDR1 and CDR2 (germline): SGHTA, FQGNSA. The CDR3 covers 15 residues. The V end lost 1 base, the J end lost 2 bases, and 10 bases lay between the germline ends.

This rearrangement joins TRBV30 to TRBJ1-1, with D unresolved. Germline CDR1 reads GTSNPN; CDR2 reads SVGIG (reference sequence). The CDR3 is made up of 12 amino acids. Trimming cost V 7 bases and J 0 bases, with 9 bases left between them. The CDR3 DNA is TGTGCCTTCCAGGCTATGAACACTGAAGCTTTCTTT. Translating it yields CAFQAMNTEAFF.

The chain is built from TRBV7-9 and TRBJ1-4; TRBD1 is a possible D gene (5 bases). The CDR3 consists of 17 residues. CDR1 SEHNR and CDR2 FQNEAQ come from the germline V gene (reference sequence). Trimming removed 0 bases from V and 3 bases from J, with 14 bases in between. The CDR3 coding sequence is TGTGCCAGCAGCTTAGCCCCAAGGCCGGGGGCTAATGAAAAACTGTTTTTT. Translated, it gives CASSLAPRPGANEKLFF.

The chain is built from TRBV6-6 and TRBJ2-1; the D gene is possibly TRBD2 (5 bases). The CDR3 runs to 15 residues. V was trimmed by 2 bases and J by 9 bases, leaving 17 bases between them. Germline V lookup: CDR1 MNHNY, CDR2 SVGAGI (reference sequence). DNA for the CDR3: TGTGCCAGCAGTTACGGGAGCGGCCCAAGGCCTGAGCAGTTCTTC. Its protein is CASSYGSGPRPEQFF.

V is TRBV5-1 and J is TRBJ1-2; no definite D call. V was clipped by 1 base and J by 5 bases, with 9 bases between them. This CDR3 region has 13 residues. Germline V gene data show CDR1 as SGHRS and CDR2 as YFSETQ. The CDR3 coding sequence is TGCGCCAGCAGCTTGAGCTCTTTGTATGGCTACACCTTC. Its protein product is CASSLSSLYGYTF.

This clone was seen more than once but under ten times. V gene TRBV19 combines with J gene TRBJ2-2; 12 positions agree with TRBD2. The CDR3 has 16 amino acids. CDR1 and CDR2 from the germline V gene are LNHDA and SQIVND (reference sequence). The ends lost 5 bases at V and 6 bases at J; junction bases unmatched: 7. CDR3 region: CASSPLAGGPAGELFF. CDR3 sequence (DNA): TGTGCCAGTAGTCCCCTAGCGGGAGGGCCCGCCGGGGAGCTGTTTTTT.

J is TRBJ2-1 and V is TRBV18; 12 bases are a match to TRBD1. Germline V gives CDR1 KGHSH, CDR2 LQKENI. The ends lost 5 bases at V and 9 bases at J; junction bases unmatched: 8. This CDR3 has 15 amino acids. In nucleotides, the CDR3 is TGTGCCAGCTCAATGGGACAGGGGGCGCGGGGTGAGCAGTTCTTC. It encodes CASSMGQGARGEQFF.

The rearrangement uses TRBV7-2 and TRBJ1-1, with TRBD1 matching 7 bases. Trimming cost V 5 bases and J 1 base; bases outside gene matches: 4. Per the germline V gene, CDR1 is SGHTA and CDR2 is FQGNSA. The CDR3 spans 14 residues. CDR3 in amino acids: CASSPRQGNTEAFF. The CDR3 coding sequence is TGTGCCAGCAGCCCCCGACAGGGGAACACTGAAGCTTTCTTT.

To note about this clone: One end of the junction does not line up with germline, which may come from a read error. This chain connects TRBV7-7 to TRBJ2-2, with a weak D call TRBD2 (6 bases). CDR3 length: 14 residues. Germline V gene lookup returns CDR1 SSHAT and CDR2 FNYEAQ (reference sequence). CDR3 coding DNA: TGTGCTAGCAGCGCCGGAGGGTCGGGCGGGGAGCTGTTTTTT. It encodes CASSAGGSGGELFF. Combining the CDR3 with reference TRBV7-7 and TRBJ2-2 gives the whole variable domain GAGVSQSPRYKVTKRGQDVTLRCDPISSHATLYWYQQALGQGPEFLTYFNYEAQPDKSGLPSDRFSAERPEGSISTLTIQRTEQRDSAMYRCASSAGGSGGELFFGEGSRLTVL.

This clone has a handful of counts. The chain employs TRBV30 and TRBJ1-2, with D uncertain. Germline-derived CDR1 and CDR2 are GTSNPN and SVGIG (reference sequence). The CDR3 is made up of 13 amino acids. With 0 bases removed from V and 0 bases from J, the gap between germline ends came to 5 bases. As DNA, the CDR3 is TGTGCCTGGAGTGTATTAGCTAACTATGGCTACACCTTC. Translation: CAWSVLANYGYTF.

V gene TRBV25-1 combines with J gene TRBJ2-7; a weak D match, TRBD2 (5 bases). The ends were cut back, 5 bases at V and 2 bases at J, with 10 bases in the middle. Germline V gene lookup returns CDR1 MGHDK and CDR2 SYGVNS. This CDR3 has 13 amino acids. CDR3 in DNA: TGTGCCAGCAGTAGCGGTGCAACCTACGAGCAGTACTTC. Translating gives CASSSGATYEQYF.

V and J are TRBV5-4 and TRBJ2-1; tentatively, D is TRBD2 (5 bases). V gave up 4 bases and J gave up 14 bases, with 22 bases separating them. The CDR3 spans 14 residues. Germline V gene lookup returns CDR1 SGHNT and CDR2 YYREEE (reference sequence). The CDR3: CASSRGEQGLIEFF. The DNA for the CDR3 is TGTGCCAGCAGCCGCGGAGAACAAGGACTGATCGAGTTCTTC.